This record looks at one T cell receptor beta chain sequence and its context. The entry originates in a study of blood T cell repertoires in COVID-19. Authors' processing steps: The assay estimated nucleated cells by amplifying reference gene primers. Libraries were prepared by immunoSEQ multiplex PCR; TCRdb keeps only in-frame clonotypes and omits some of them. V, J and clone size are those of that table, while D and trimming were read from the DNA. The repertoire includes roughly 100,000 clones, under 75% of them detected once, and about 6.5% sits in the top ten. From germline, CDR1 is SGHTA and CDR2 FQGNSA. This CDR3 spans 15 amino acids. Deletions cut 3 bases from V and 2 bases from J, with 12 bases between.

This clonotype was obtained from an elderly man with acute or convalescent COVID-19. What was sequenced was peripheral blood. The rearrangement uses TRBV7-2 and TRBJ2-3, with D possibly matching TRBD2 (7 bases). CDR3 amino acids: CASSFTGTNTDTQYF. The CDR3 DNA follows: TGTGCCAGCAGCTTTACAGGGACTAACACAGATACGCAGTATTTT.